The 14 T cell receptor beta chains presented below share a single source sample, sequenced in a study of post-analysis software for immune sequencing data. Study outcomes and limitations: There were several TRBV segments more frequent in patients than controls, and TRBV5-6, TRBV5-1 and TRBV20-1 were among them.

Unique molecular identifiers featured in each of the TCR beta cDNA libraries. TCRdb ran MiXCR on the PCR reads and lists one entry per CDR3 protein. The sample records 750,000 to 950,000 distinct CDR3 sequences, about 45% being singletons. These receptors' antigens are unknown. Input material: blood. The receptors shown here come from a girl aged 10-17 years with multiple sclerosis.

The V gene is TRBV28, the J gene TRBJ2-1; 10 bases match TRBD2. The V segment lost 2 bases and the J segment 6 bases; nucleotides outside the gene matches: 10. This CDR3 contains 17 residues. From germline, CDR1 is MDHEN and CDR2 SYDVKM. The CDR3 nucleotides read TGTGCCAGCAGTTTAGTACTAGCGGGAACGGCGGGCAATGAGCAGTTCTTC. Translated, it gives CASSLVLAGTAGNEQFF.

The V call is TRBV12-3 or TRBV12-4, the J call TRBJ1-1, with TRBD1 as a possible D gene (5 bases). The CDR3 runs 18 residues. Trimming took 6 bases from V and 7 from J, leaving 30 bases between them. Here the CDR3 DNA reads TGTGCCAGCAGCCCTCCTCTTCAGGGATTTTTCTCACACAGTGAAGCTTTCTTT. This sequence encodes CASSPPLQGFFSHSEAFF.

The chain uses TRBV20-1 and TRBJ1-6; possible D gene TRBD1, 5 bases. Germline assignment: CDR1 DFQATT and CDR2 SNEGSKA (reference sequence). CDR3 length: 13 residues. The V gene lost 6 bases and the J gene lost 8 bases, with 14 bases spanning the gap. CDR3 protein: CSAPRGSHSPLHF. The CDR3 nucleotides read TGCAGTGCCCCGAGGGGTTCCCATTCACCCCTCCACTTT.

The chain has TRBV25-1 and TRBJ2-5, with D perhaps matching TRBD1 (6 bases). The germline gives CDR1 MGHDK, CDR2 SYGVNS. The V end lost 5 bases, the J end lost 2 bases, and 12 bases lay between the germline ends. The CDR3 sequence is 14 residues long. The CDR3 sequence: CASSTWDTQETQYF. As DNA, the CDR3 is TGTGCCAGCAGTACCTGGGACACGCAAGAGACCCAGTACTTC.

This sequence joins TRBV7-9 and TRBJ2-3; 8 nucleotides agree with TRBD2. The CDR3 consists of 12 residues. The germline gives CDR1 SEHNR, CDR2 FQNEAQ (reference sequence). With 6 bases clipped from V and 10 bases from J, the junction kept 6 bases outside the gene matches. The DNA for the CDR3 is TGTGCCAGCAGTTCAAGCGGGAGTTCGCAGTATTTT. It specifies CASSSSGSSQYF.

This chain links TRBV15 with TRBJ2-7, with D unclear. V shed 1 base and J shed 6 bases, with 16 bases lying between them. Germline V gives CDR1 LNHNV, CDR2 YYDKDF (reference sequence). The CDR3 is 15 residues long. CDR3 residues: CATSRASILGPEQYF. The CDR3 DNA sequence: TGTGCCACCAGCAGAGCCTCCATCCTAGGACCCGAGCAGTACTTC. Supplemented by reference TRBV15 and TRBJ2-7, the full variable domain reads DAMVIQNPRYQVTQFGKPVTLSCSQTLNHNVMYWYQQKSSQAPKLLFHYYDKDFNNEADTPDNFQSRRPNTSFCFLDIRSPGLGDTAMYLCATSRASILGPEQYFGPGTRLTVT.

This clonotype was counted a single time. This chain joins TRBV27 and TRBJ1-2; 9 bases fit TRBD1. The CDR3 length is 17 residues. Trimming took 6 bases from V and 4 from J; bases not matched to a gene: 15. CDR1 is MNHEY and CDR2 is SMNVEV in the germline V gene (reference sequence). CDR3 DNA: TGTGCCAGCAGGACACGGGACAGGGCAACTGGCACCTATGGCTACACCTTC. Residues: CASRTRDRATGTYGYTF.

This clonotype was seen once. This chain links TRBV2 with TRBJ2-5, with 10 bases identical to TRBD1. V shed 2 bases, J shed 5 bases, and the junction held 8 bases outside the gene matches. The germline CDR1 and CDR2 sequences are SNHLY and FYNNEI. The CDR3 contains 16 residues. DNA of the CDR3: TGTGCCAGCAGTGAATGGGGGACAGGGGAGTTGGAGACCCAGTACTTC. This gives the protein CASSEWGTGELETQYF.

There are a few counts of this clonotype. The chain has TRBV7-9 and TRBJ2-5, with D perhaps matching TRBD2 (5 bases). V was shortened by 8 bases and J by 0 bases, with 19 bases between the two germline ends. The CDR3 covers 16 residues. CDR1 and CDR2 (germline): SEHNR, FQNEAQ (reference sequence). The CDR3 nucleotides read TGTGCCAGCGTCCGTTCGGAGGCGCGGGACCAAGAGACCCAGTACTTC. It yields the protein CASVRSEARDQETQYF.

DNA for the CDR3: TGCAGCGTCAACTCAGGGAGTCAGGTTGTGAATGAGCAGTTCTTC. Its translation: CSVNSGSQVVNEQFF. This chain joins TRBV29-1 and TRBJ2-1; D is possibly TRBD1 or TRBD2 (5 bases each). Germline CDR1 is SQVTM and CDR2 is ANQGSEA. The CDR3 loop spans 15 amino acids. The V end was cut by 6 bases, the J end by 7 bases, with 22 bases between.

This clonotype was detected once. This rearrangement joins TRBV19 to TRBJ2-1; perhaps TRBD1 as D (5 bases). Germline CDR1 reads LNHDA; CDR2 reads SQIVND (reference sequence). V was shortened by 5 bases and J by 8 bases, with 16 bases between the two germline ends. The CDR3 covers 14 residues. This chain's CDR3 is CASSDIQGPYEQFF. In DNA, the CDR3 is TGTGCCAGTAGTGACATTCAGGGCCCTTATGAGCAGTTCTTC.

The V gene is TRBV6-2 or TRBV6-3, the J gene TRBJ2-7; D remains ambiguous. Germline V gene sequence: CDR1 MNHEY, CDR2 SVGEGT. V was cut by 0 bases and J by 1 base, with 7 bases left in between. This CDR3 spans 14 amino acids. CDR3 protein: CASSYSWSSYEQYF. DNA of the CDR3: TGTGCCAGCAGTTACTCTTGGAGTTCCTACGAGCAGTACTTC.

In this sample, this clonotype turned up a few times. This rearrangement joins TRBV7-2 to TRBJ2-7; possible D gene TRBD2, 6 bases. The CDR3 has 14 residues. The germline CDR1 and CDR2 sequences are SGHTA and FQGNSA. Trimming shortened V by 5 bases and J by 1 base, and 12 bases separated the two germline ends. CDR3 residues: CASSIGAGSYEQYF. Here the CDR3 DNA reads TGTGCCAGCAGCATAGGAGCGGGTTCCTACGAGCAGTACTTC.

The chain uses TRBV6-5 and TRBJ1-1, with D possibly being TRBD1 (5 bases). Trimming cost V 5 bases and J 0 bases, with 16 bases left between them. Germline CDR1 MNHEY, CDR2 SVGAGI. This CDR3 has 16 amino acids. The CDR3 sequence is CASSKPVGRMNTEAFF. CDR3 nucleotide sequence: TGTGCCAGCAGTAAACCTGTGGGACGCATGAACACTGAAGCTTTCTTT.